Presented here are 30 T cell receptor beta chains from one specimen sequenced in a study of long-term antiretroviral therapy in people with HIV. This was the immunoSEQ v3.0 assay at survey level. Assay: immunoSEQ multiplex PCR; the TCRdb copy retains only in-frame clones and omits some. The data contain tens of thousands of clones, around four fifths of them singletons. Sequencing was performed on unsorted PBMCs, taken 1.6 years after starting antiretroviral therapy. The receptors stem from a man aged 40-49 years with HIV.

V usage is TRBV5-5 and J usage is TRBJ2-6; D remains ambiguous. This CDR3 spans 14 amino acids. Germline CDR1 is SGHKS and CDR2 is YYEKEE (reference sequence). V was clipped by 1 base and J by 4 bases, with 6 bases between them. CDR3 sequence reads: CASSLFPGANVLTF. The CDR3 bases are TGTGCCAGCAGCTTGTTTCCCGGGGCCAACGTCCTGACTTTC.

The chain combines TRBV18 with TRBJ2-1; TRBD2 matches 9 bases. CDR3 length: 15 residues. Germline CDR1 KGHSH, CDR2 LQKENI. J was trimmed by 7 bases and V by 3 bases; bases with no gene match: 7. Here the CDR3 reads CASSPLPAGGNEQFF. For the CDR3, the DNA is TGTGCCAGCTCACCCTTGCCTGCGGGGGGGAATGAGCAGTTCTTC.

This clone was observed once. The gene calls are TRBV30 and TRBJ2-2; 8 nucleotides line up with TRBD1. The CDR3 runs to 13 residues. V gave up 0 bases and J gave up 6 bases; unmatched junction bases: 0. The germline V gene has CDR1 GTSNPN and CDR2 SVGIG (reference sequence). The DNA of the CDR3 is TGTGCCTGGAGTGTACAGGGGGCCGGGGAGCTGTTTTTT. Protein sequence: CAWSVQGAGELFF.

This chain connects TRBV2 to TRBJ2-7; D is ambiguous. CDR1 and CDR2 (germline): SNHLY, FYNNEI. The CDR3 covers 14 residues. V shed 6 bases and J shed 1 base, with 13 bases lying between them. The CDR3 loop is CASRSGIDSYEQYF. The CDR3 DNA follows: TGTGCCAGCAGGTCCGGTATCGATTCCTACGAGCAGTACTTC.

The rearrangement joins TRBV5-6 to TRBJ2-7; D remains ambiguous. CDR3 length equals 14 residues. CDR1 SGHDT and CDR2 YYEEEE come from the germline V gene. V was trimmed by 1 base and J by 2 bases, leaving 10 bases between them. CDR3 protein: CASSLNTVTYEQYF. The CDR3 DNA reads TGTGCCAGCAGCTTGAATACAGTGACCTACGAGCAGTACTTC. Based on the CDR3 plus reference TRBV5-6 and TRBJ2-7, the full variable domain is DAGVTQSPTHLIKTRGQQVTLRCSPKSGHDTVSWYQQALGQGPQFIFQYYEEEERQRGNFPDRFSGHQFPNYSSELNVNALLLGDSALYLCASSLNTVTYEQYFGPGTRLTVT.

This chain joins TRBV19 and TRBJ2-1; 7 nucleotides match TRBD2. The junction had 24 bases not matched to a gene; V was cut back by 5 bases and J by 8 bases. The CDR3 has 19 amino acids. Germline V gene sequence: CDR1 LNHDA, CDR2 SQIVND (reference sequence). The DNA for the CDR3 is TGTGCCAGTAGTTTACGACTAGCAAATCGGATTAGGTCTAACTATGAGCAGTTCTTC. It yields the protein CASSLRLANRIRSNYEQFF. The full variable domain, rest sourced from reference TRBV19 and TRBJ2-1, is DGGITQSPKYLFRKEGQNVTLSCEQNLNHDAMYWYRQDPGQGLRLIYYSQIVNDFQKGDIAEGYSVSREKKESFPLTVTSAQKNPTAFYLCASSLRLANRIRSNYEQFFGPGTRLTVL.

The V and J genes are TRBV6-6 and TRBJ2-3; 13 nucleotides agree with TRBD2. This CDR3 contains 13 residues. CDR1 is MNHNY and CDR2 is SVGAGI in the germline V gene (reference sequence). With 6 bases clipped from V and 12 bases from J, the junction kept 6 bases outside the gene matches. The DNA of the CDR3 is TGTGCCAGCAGAGCGGGACTAGCGGGATTCCAGTATTTT. Its translation is CASRAGLAGFQYF.

V usage is TRBV2 and J usage is TRBJ2-1; D tentatively fits TRBD1 or TRBD2 (7 bases each). The V gene's germline CDR1 is SNHLY and CDR2 FYNNEI. The CDR3 has 15 residues. The ends were cut back, 7 bases at V and 1 base at J, with 14 bases in the middle. The DNA for the CDR3 is TGTGCCAGCACCATCAGGGGGGGATCCTACAATGAGCAGTTCTTC. This translates into CASTIRGGSYNEQFF. Supplemented by reference TRBV2 and TRBJ2-1, the full variable domain reads EPEVTQTPSHQVTQMGQEVILRCVPISNHLYFYWYRQILGQKVEFLVSFYNNEISEKSEIFDDQFSVERPDGSNFTLKIRSTKLEDSAMYFCASTIRGGSYNEQFFGPGTRLTVL.

The chain uses TRBV7-9 and TRBJ2-1; D gene unclear. The CDR3 is 14 amino acids. V dropped 2 bases and J dropped 5 bases, with 10 bases sitting between them. Germline V gene sequence: CDR1 SEHNR, CDR2 FQNEAQ (reference sequence). The DNA of the CDR3 is TGTGCCAGCAGCTTACGGGTCACCGACAATGAGCAGTTCTTC. Amino acids: CASSLRVTDNEQFF.

The CDR3 nucleotides read TGTGCCAGCAGCCGAGACAGGGTGTATGCTTTCTTT. It codes for CASSRDRVYAFF. J is TRBJ1-1 and V is TRBV7-2; 7 nucleotides line up with TRBD1. The length of the CDR3 is 12 residues. The J segment lost 11 bases and the V segment lost 5 bases, leaving 8 bases of the junction unmatched. Germline-derived CDR1 and CDR2 are SGHTA and FQGNSA.

The chain combines TRBV7-8 with TRBJ1-3; weak D call: TRBD1 (6 bases). The CDR3 runs to 19 residues. Germline assignment: CDR1 SGHVS and CDR2 FQNEAQ. V was clipped by 3 bases and J by 3 bases, with 24 bases between them. CDR3 nucleotide sequence: TGTGCCAGCAGCTTGCAACACTCAGGGGTTCCGTTGGTTGGAAACACCATATATTTT. It codes for CASSLQHSGVPLVGNTIYF.

The CDR3 bases are TGCGCCAGCAGTCATAGGACGACCGGGACCAAAAGCTCCTACGAGCAGTACTTC. Protein: CASSHRTTGTKSSYEQYF. The rearrangement uses TRBV23-1 and TRBJ2-7, with D perhaps being TRBD1 or TRBD2 (5 bases each). TRBV23-1 is assigned to the ORF class and has an uncertain function. The V gene lost 3 bases and the J gene lost 0 bases, with 21 bases spanning the gap. The CDR3 loop spans 18 amino acids.

The V and J genes are TRBV4-1 and TRBJ2-2, with 7 bases that match TRBD2. This CDR3 spans 16 amino acids. The germline V gene has CDR1 MGHRA and CDR2 YSYEKL. V was pared by 3 bases and J by 4 bases, with 8 bases of the junction left unmatched. CDR3: CASSHRGTTSTGELFF. CDR3 in DNA: TGCGCCAGCAGCCACCGAGGGACTACCTCCACCGGGGAGCTGTTTTTT.

The J gene is TRBJ2-3, the V gene TRBV6-1; D unresolved. The CDR3 length is 15 residues. The V end was cut by 7 bases, the J end by 0 bases, with 14 bases between. In germline, CDR1 is MNHNS, CDR2 SASEGT. Written as DNA, the CDR3 is TGTGCCAGCATATATTGGGGAACTAGCACAGATACGCAGTATTTT. Protein product: CASIYWGTSTDTQYF.

The chain couples TRBV2 to TRBJ1-1; D not certain. V gave up 8 bases and J gave up 11 bases, with 21 bases separating them. The V gene's germline CDR1 is SNHLY and CDR2 FYNNEI. The CDR3 runs 13 residues. CDR3 protein: CASDRGMGREAFF. The CDR3 DNA sequence: TGTGCCAGCGATAGAGGGATGGGGAGGGAGGCTTTCTTT.

The V gene is TRBV14, the J gene TRBJ1-2; no clear D. Germline CDR1 SGHDN, CDR2 FVKESK. V shed 3 bases and J shed 4 bases, with 21 bases lying between them. This CDR3 has 17 amino acids. CDR3 sequence: CASSHYDVLGEPYGYTF. CDR3 bases: TGTGCCAGCAGCCACTATGATGTCCTTGGGGAACCCTATGGCTACACCTTC.

The chain recombines TRBV19 with TRBJ2-1, with D tentatively TRBD1 (5 bases). The CDR3 length is 16 residues. V shed 8 bases and J shed 0 bases, with 17 bases lying between them. Germline CDR1 is LNHDA and CDR2 is SQIVND (reference sequence). DNA of the CDR3: TGTGCCAGTGCCAGACAGACAAGCTTCTCCTACAATGAGCAGTTCTTC. Its protein product is CASARQTSFSYNEQFF.

This chain uses TRBV5-1 with TRBJ1-1; TRBD1 matches at 9 bases. The germline gives CDR1 SGHRS, CDR2 YFSETQ. V was pared by 5 bases and J by 1 base, with 6 bases of the junction left unmatched. The CDR3 is 15 residues long. CDR3 DNA sequence: TGCGCCAGCAGGGACAGGGGAGGAGGGAACACTGAAGCTTTCTTT. Encoded protein: CASRDRGGGNTEAFF.

The V and J genes are TRBV5-5 and TRBJ2-7; D may be TRBD1 (5 bases). Germline V CDR1 and CDR2: SGHKS, YYEKEE (reference sequence). V shed 0 bases and J shed 3 bases, with 13 bases lying between them. This CDR3 comprises 15 residues. Written as DNA, the CDR3 is TGTGCCAGCAGCTTGGGGGCAGCAGGGAACTACGAGCAGTACTTC. It is translated as CASSLGAAGNYEQYF.

J is TRBJ2-1 and V is TRBV7-2; D is perhaps TRBD1 (8 bases). V dropped 3 bases and J dropped 7 bases, with 25 bases sitting between them. Germline V CDR1 and CDR2: SGHTA, FQGNSA. The CDR3 extends over 18 amino acids. Here the CDR3 DNA reads TGTGCCAGCAGCTTGGGACAGGTTTGGACTAGGGGACTGAATGAGCAGTTCTTC. Its protein is CASSLGQVWTRGLNEQFF. The whole variable domain, filled in from reference TRBV7-2 and TRBJ2-1, reads GAGVSQSPSNKVTEKGKDVELRCDPISGHTALYWYRQSLGQGLEFLIYFQGNSAPDKSGLPSDRFSAERTGGSVSTLTIQRTQQEDSAVYLCASSLGQVWTRGLNEQFFGPGTRLTVL.

The genes are TRBV2 and TRBJ1-2; the D gene is possibly TRBD1 (5 bases). The germline V gene has CDR1 SNHLY and CDR2 FYNNEI. Trimming took off 1 base at V and 6 bases at J, with 12 bases between the two ends. This CDR3 region has 14 residues. CDR3 sequence (DNA): TGTGCCAGCAGTGAAGAGCGAGGGGCTCATGGCTACACCTTC. It encodes CASSEERGAHGYTF.

The rearrangement uses TRBV29-1 and TRBJ2-1; D is unresolved. Germline-derived CDR1 and CDR2 are SQVTM and ANQGSEA. There are 13 residues in the CDR3. V was cut by 1 base and J by 4 bases, with 8 bases left in between. CDR3 amino acids: CSVEGYSYNEQFF. The CDR3 bases are TGCAGCGTTGAAGGGTACAGTTACAATGAGCAGTTCTTC.

The V and J genes are TRBV6-5 and TRBJ2-7; 7 bases are a match to TRBD1. J was trimmed by 2 bases and V by 0 bases; bases with no gene match: 4. Per germline, CDR1 MNHEY and CDR2 SVGAGI. The CDR3 has 15 amino acids. CDR3 coding DNA: TGTGCCAGCAGTTACTCGTCGGGACAGACCTACGAGCAGTACTTC. This sequence encodes CASSYSSGQTYEQYF.

This clone was observed a handful of times. V gene TRBV2 combines with J gene TRBJ1-6; D possibly corresponds to TRBD1 (5 bases). The germline CDR1 and CDR2 sequences are SNHLY and FYNNEI. The CDR3 is 15 amino acids. The V end lost 3 bases, the J end lost 8 bases, and 14 bases lay between the germline ends. CDR3 amino acids: CASSEPIIRDSPLHF. CDR3 DNA: TGTGCCAGCAGTGAGCCCATCATCAGGGATTCACCCCTCCACTTT.

The chain recombines TRBV5-1 with TRBJ2-7; 11 nucleotides match TRBD2. Germline CDR1 SGHRS, CDR2 YFSETQ. J lost 7 bases, V lost 2 bases, and 11 bases had no gene match. This CDR3 has 16 amino acids. CDR3 bases: TGCGCCAGCAGCTTACTAGCGGGGGCCGTACCGGGGGAGCAGTACTTC. Protein: CASSLLAGAVPGEQYF.

There are a few counts of this clone. The J gene is TRBJ1-4, the V gene TRBV2, with D tentatively TRBD1 (5 bases). Trimming shortened V by 6 bases and J by 8 bases, and 16 bases separated the two germline ends. The CDR3 consists of 14 residues. Looked up from germline, CDR1 is SNHLY and CDR2 is FYNNEI. CDR3 amino acids: CASRGGREEEKLFF. In DNA, the CDR3 is TGTGCCAGCAGAGGTGGCAGGGAGGAGGAAAAACTGTTTTTT.

This clone showed up just a few times. This chain uses TRBV13 with TRBJ1-2; D is unclear. The CDR3 loop spans 16 amino acids. V lost 0 bases to trimming and J lost 1 base, with 12 bases between them. Germline-derived CDR1 and CDR2 are PRHDT and FYEKMQ (reference sequence). The CDR3 region has the DNA TGTGCCAGCAGCTTAGGCCGCGACCCGGATAACTATGGCTACACCTTC. Protein: CASSLGRDPDNYGYTF.

This chain connects TRBV6-7 to TRBJ1-3; TRBD1 might be the D (5 bases). TRBV6-7 is labeled an ORF, and its function is uncertain. Trimming took off 6 bases at V and 3 bases at J, with 12 bases between the two ends. The CDR3 spans 14 residues. The CDR3, as DNA: TGTGCCAGCAGATTCGGGGGAGGTGGAAACACCATATATTTT. Protein: CASRFGGGGNTIYF.

The V and J genes are TRBV2 and TRBJ1-2, with no clear D. The V and J ends lost 5 bases and 3 bases respectively, with 7 bases between them. This CDR3 spans 12 amino acids. Germline CDR1 and CDR2: SNHLY and FYNNEI. CDR3 residues: CASSRRDYGYTF. DNA of the CDR3: TGTGCCAGCAGTCGACGGGACTATGGCTACACCTTC.

This clone was observed once. The chain has TRBV9 and TRBJ2-1; 9 bases align to TRBD2. The CDR3 is 15 amino acids. CDR1 and CDR2 from the germline V gene are SGDLS and YYNGEE. The J segment lost 7 bases and the V segment lost 0 bases, leaving 5 bases of the junction unmatched. CDR3 amino acids: CASSVGASGKNEQFF. CDR3 coding DNA: TGTGCCAGCAGCGTAGGGGCTAGCGGGAAAAATGAGCAGTTCTTC.